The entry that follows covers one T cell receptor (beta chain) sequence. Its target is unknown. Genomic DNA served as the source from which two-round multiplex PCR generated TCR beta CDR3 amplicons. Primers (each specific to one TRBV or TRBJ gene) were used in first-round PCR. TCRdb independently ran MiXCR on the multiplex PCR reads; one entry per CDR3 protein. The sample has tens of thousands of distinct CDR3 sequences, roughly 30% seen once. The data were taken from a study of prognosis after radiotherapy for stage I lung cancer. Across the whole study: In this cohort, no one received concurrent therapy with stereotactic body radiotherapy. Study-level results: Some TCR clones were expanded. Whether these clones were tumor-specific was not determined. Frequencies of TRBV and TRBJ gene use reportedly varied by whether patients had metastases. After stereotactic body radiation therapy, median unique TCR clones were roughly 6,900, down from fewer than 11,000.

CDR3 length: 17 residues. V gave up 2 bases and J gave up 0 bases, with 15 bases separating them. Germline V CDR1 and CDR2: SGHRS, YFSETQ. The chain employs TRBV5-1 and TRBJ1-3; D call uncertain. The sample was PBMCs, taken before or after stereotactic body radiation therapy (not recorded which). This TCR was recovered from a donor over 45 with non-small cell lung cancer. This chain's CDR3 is CASSFLTRASSGNTIYF. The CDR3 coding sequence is TGCGCCAGCAGCTTTTTGACAAGGGCGAGCTCTGGAAACACCATATATTTT.